A single sample is the source of the 28 T cell receptor beta chains below, sequenced in a study of beta chain features in type 1 diabetes. The isolated RNA, all of it, was reverse transcribed, so expressed TCRB transcripts were what got sequenced. Method: immunoSEQ multiplex PCR; TCRdb's copy keeps in-frame clones and lacks some. Among under 90,000 clones listed, roughly 34% were seen once. Sequenced: stem cell memory CD4+ T cells from blood. The receptor set was obtained from a woman aged 18-29 years in good health.

This chain connects TRBV6-6 to TRBJ2-1; TRBD1 matches at 7 bases. CDR3 length equals 14 residues. Losses at the gene ends were 6 bases for V and 6 bases for J; bases not matched to a gene: 8. CDR1 is MNHNY, CDR2 SVGAGI, per germline (reference sequence). CDR3 bases: TGTGCCAGCAGCCTCCAGGGGGATACCAATGAGCAGTTCTTC. Amino acid sequence: CASSLQGDTNEQFF.

The V and J genes are TRBV27 and TRBJ2-3; TRBD2 agrees at 9 bases. Per germline, CDR1 MNHEY and CDR2 SMNVEV (reference sequence). The CDR3 is made up of 15 amino acids. V lost 5 bases to trimming and J lost 9 bases; unmatched junction nucleotides: 12. This CDR3 is CASSMSSGAPRTQYF. For the CDR3, the DNA is TGTGCCAGCAGTATGTCTAGCGGGGCCCCAAGGACGCAGTATTTT.

The rearrangement uses TRBV6-1 and TRBJ1-1; no reliable D call. V lost 1 base, J lost 11 bases, and 14 bases lay in between. CDR1 is MNHNS and CDR2 is SASEGT in the germline V gene. The CDR3 has 13 amino acids. DNA of the CDR3: TGTGCCAGCAGTGAAGAGCTTTCCTTCGGGGCTTTCTTT. Protein product: CASSEELSFGAFF.

This sequence joins TRBV5-1 and TRBJ2-7; possibly TRBD1 for D (6 bases). Trimming removed 4 bases from V and 2 bases from J, with 16 bases in between. This CDR3 spans 15 amino acids. Germline lookup yields CDR1 SGHRS and CDR2 YFSETQ. CDR3 sequence: CASSQGPTGPYEQYF. CDR3 nucleotide sequence: TGCGCCAGCAGCCAAGGACCGACAGGACCCTACGAGCAGTACTTC.

Only a few counts were recorded for this clone. The CDR3 DNA reads as TGTGCCAGCTCACCGAGTCTTGATCAGCCCCAGCATTTT. This translates into CASSPSLDQPQHF. The chain is built from TRBV18 and TRBJ1-5; D not certain. This CDR3 region has 13 residues. Germline V gene lookup returns CDR1 KGHSH and CDR2 LQKENI. Deletions cut 3 bases from V and 5 bases from J, with 8 bases between.

This clone was observed a handful of times. The chain couples TRBV15 to TRBJ2-1, with 8 nucleotides matching TRBD2. This CDR3 is built from 13 residues. V trimming: 8 bases; J trimming: 3 bases; junction bases outside the gene matches: 3. In germline, CDR1 is LNHNV, CDR2 YYDKDF (reference sequence). The CDR3 protein is CATQSGSYNEQFF. CDR3 coding DNA: TGTGCCACCCAGAGCGGGAGCTACAATGAGCAGTTCTTC.

This clone was counted a few times. The chain carries TRBV4-1 and TRBJ2-4, with 9 bases lining up with TRBD2. The junction had 9 bases not matched to a gene; V was cut back by 6 bases and J by 6 bases. The CDR3 is made up of 15 amino acids. The germline CDR1 and CDR2 sequences are MGHRA and YSYEKL. In DNA, the CDR3 is TGCGCCAGCAGTCCGGGCAGCGGGGGGTTAAACATTCAGTACTTC. Translating gives CASSPGSGGLNIQYF.

The chain joins TRBV29-1 to TRBJ1-3, with TRBD1 as a possible D gene (6 bases). Per the germline V gene, CDR1 is SQVTM and CDR2 is ANQGSEA. The V and J ends lost 5 bases and 3 bases respectively, with 14 bases between them. This CDR3 region has 14 residues. The CDR3 DNA reads as TGCAGCGTTCTAAAACAGGGCGGTGGAAACACCATATATTTT. It translates to CSVLKQGGGNTIYF.

The chain combines TRBV30 with TRBJ1-1; possible D gene TRBD1, 5 bases. This CDR3 contains 16 residues. The germline V gene has CDR1 GTSNPN and CDR2 SVGIG (reference sequence). The germline V and J ends were trimmed by 3 bases and 0 bases, with 17 bases remaining between them. The CDR3 coding sequence is TGTGCCTGGAGGTACCCCCGACAGCTCATGAACACTGAAGCTTTCTTT. Translated: CAWRYPRQLMNTEAFF.

This clone was seen a few times. The V gene is TRBV7-9, the J gene TRBJ1-1, with D uncertain. The germline V gene has CDR1 SEHNR and CDR2 FQNEAQ (reference sequence). V was shortened by 5 bases and J by 1 base, with 8 bases between the two germline ends. CDR3 length: 13 amino acids. In DNA form, the CDR3 reads TGTGCCAGCAGCCCCCGACAGAACACTGAAGCTTTCTTT. Residues: CASSPRQNTEAFF.

Concerning this clone itself: The sample contains more than one DNA sequence encoding this CDR3. The CDR3: CASSFNTDTQYF. The CDR3 bases are TGCGCCAGCAGCTTTAACACAGATACGCAGTATTTT. The chain carries TRBV5-1 and TRBJ2-3; D gene ambiguous. Germline CDR1 is SGHRS and CDR2 is YFSETQ. The CDR3 runs to 12 residues. Trimming pared 2 bases from V and 2 bases from J, leaving 3 bases between.

This clone turned up a few times. The chain recombines TRBV29-1 with TRBJ2-5, with 15 bases that match TRBD2. Losses at the gene ends were 0 bases for V and 4 bases for J; bases not matched to a gene: 6. CDR3 length equals 17 residues. Per the germline V gene, CDR1 is SQVTM and CDR2 is ANQGSEA. CDR3 protein: CSVEDLGLAGGPETQYF. CDR3 in DNA: TGCAGCGTTGAAGATCTGGGACTAGCGGGAGGTCCAGAGACCCAGTACTTC.

This clone appeared a few times. This rearrangement joins TRBV7-9 to TRBJ1-5; D uncertain. V was trimmed by 1 base and J by 6 bases, leaving 16 bases between them. Germline V gene lookup returns CDR1 SEHNR and CDR2 FQNEAQ (reference sequence). This CDR3 is built from 16 residues. CDR3 sequence reads: CASSLGSPGDGQPQHF. CDR3 DNA: TGTGCCAGCAGCTTAGGTAGCCCCGGCGACGGTCAGCCCCAGCATTTT. The entire variable domain, with the rest obtained from reference TRBV7-9 and TRBJ1-5, is as follows: DTGVSQNPRHKITKRGQNVTFRCDPISEHNRLYWYRQTLGQGPEFLTYFQNEAQLEKSRLLSDRFSAERPKGSFSTLEIQRTEQGDSAMYLCASSLGSPGDGQPQHFGDGTRLSIL.

The chain combines TRBV5-1 with TRBJ1-1; D possibly corresponds to TRBD1 (5 bases). The CDR3 covers 13 residues. Trimming left V 3 bases short and J 4 bases short, with 10 bases between. Germline values: CDR1 SGHRS, CDR2 YFSETQ. In nucleotides, the CDR3 is TGCGCCAGCAGCTCCTGGGGCGTCACTGAAGCTTTCTTT. This encodes CASSSWGVTEAFF. Complete variable domain (other parts from reference TRBV5-1 and TRBJ1-1): KAGVTQTPRYLIKTRGQQVTLSCSPISGHRSVSWYQQTPGQGLQFLFEYFSETQRNKGNFPGRFSGRQFSNSRSEMNVSTLELGDSALYLCASSSWGVTEAFFGQGTRLTVV.

The chain is built from TRBV18 and TRBJ2-1; TRBD2 matches at 11 bases. Germline V lookup: CDR1 KGHSH, CDR2 LQKENI. V was pared by 3 bases and J by 0 bases, with 1 base of the junction left unmatched. CDR3 size: 16 residues. The CDR3 nucleotides are TGTGCCAGCTCACCGACTAGCGGGGTCTCCTACAATGAGCAGTTCTTC. Its protein product is CASSPTSGVSYNEQFF.

V is TRBV18 and J is TRBJ2-1; 7 positions agree with TRBD1. The J segment lost 5 bases and the V segment lost 3 bases, leaving 1 base of the junction unmatched. Germline V lookup: CDR1 KGHSH, CDR2 LQKENI. The CDR3 covers 13 residues. The CDR3 protein is CASSPDRNNEQFF. CDR3 nucleotides: TGTGCCAGCTCACCGGACAGGAACAATGAGCAGTTCTTC.

This clone was seen a few times. The chain has TRBV6-5 and TRBJ2-2, with 8 bases matching TRBD1. CDR3 length equals 15 residues. Germline V gives CDR1 MNHEY, CDR2 SVGAGI. Germline trimming cut 6 bases from V and 7 bases from J; bases unmatched to any gene: 10. The CDR3 reads CASSLPDRDGGELFF. CDR3 bases: TGTGCCAGCAGCCTACCGGACAGGGATGGCGGGGAGCTGTTTTTT.

The chain couples TRBV5-1 to TRBJ2-1; 9 bases fit TRBD2. CDR3 length equals 17 residues. The V gene end was trimmed by 2 bases and the J gene end by 0 bases; junction bases not matched to a gene: 6. The germline V gene has CDR1 SGHRS and CDR2 YFSETQ. CDR3 in amino acids: CASSFPPSGNSYNEQFF. The CDR3 region has the DNA TGCGCCAGCAGCTTTCCCCCTAGCGGGAACTCCTACAATGAGCAGTTCTTC.

The V call is TRBV7-8, the J call TRBJ1-3; a weak D match, TRBD1 (6 bases). Trimming took off 1 base at V and 3 bases at J, with 10 bases between the two ends. Germline V gene sequence: CDR1 SGHVS, CDR2 FQNEAQ. This CDR3 is 15 amino acids long. This CDR3 is CASSLEQGNGNTIYF. DNA for the CDR3: TGTGCCAGCAGCTTAGAACAGGGAAATGGAAACACCATATATTTT.

The V gene is TRBV11-2, the J gene TRBJ1-2; 8 bases fit TRBD1. The CDR3 is 15 residues long. Germline V gene data show CDR1 as SGHAT and CDR2 as FQNNGV. Germline trimming cut 0 bases from V and 4 bases from J; bases unmatched to any gene: 4. CDR3 sequence reads: CASSLDGTGSYGYTF. DNA for the CDR3: TGTGCCAGCAGCTTAGATGGGACAGGAAGCTATGGCTACACCTTC.

In its sample, this clone was seen once. The chain uses TRBV30 and TRBJ2-7; 8 bases are shared with TRBD2. Per germline, CDR1 GTSNPN and CDR2 SVGIG (reference sequence). V was clipped by 2 bases and J by 5 bases; unmatched bases: 11. The CDR3 runs 15 residues. CDR3 sequence (DNA): TGTGCCTGGAGTACTCCTGGAGCGGGGGCCAACGAGCAGTACTTC. Protein sequence: CAWSTPGAGANEQYF.

This CDR3 is CASSVGLAYEQYF. CDR3 nucleotide sequence: TGCGCCAGCAGCGTGGGTCTTGCCTACGAGCAGTACTTC. This chain links TRBV5-1 with TRBJ2-7; no reliable D call. Per germline, CDR1 SGHRS and CDR2 YFSETQ. The CDR3 extends over 13 amino acids. Trimming took off 4 bases at V and 2 bases at J, with 10 bases between the two ends.

The chain carries TRBV9 and TRBJ2-1; D may be TRBD2 (6 bases). The germline V gene encodes CDR1 SGDLS and CDR2 YYNGEE. V was pared by 6 bases and J by 9 bases, with 22 bases between. This CDR3 region has 15 residues. CDR3 loop: CASTMEGTLLGEQFF. CDR3 sequence (DNA): TGTGCCAGCACGATGGAGGGCACCCTTTTGGGTGAGCAGTTCTTC.

The chain has TRBV11-3 and TRBJ2-1, with TRBD2 matching over 8 bases. The V and J ends lost 5 bases and 4 bases, in that order; junction bases with no gene match: 7. CDR3 size: 15 residues. Germline CDR1 and CDR2: SGHNT and YENEEA. CDR3 amino acids: CASSGDSGNYNEQFF. The CDR3 DNA reads TGTGCCAGCAGCGGGGATAGCGGGAATTACAATGAGCAGTTCTTC.

The chain carries TRBV30 and TRBJ2-7, with TRBD1 identical over 9 bases. The CDR3 loop spans 12 amino acids. The J segment lost 9 bases and the V segment lost 5 bases, leaving 8 bases of the junction unmatched. From germline, CDR1 is GTSNPN and CDR2 SVGIG (reference sequence). The CDR3 sequence is CAWGSGQGRQYF. The CDR3 DNA reads as TGTGCCTGGGGATCGGGACAGGGTCGGCAGTACTTC.

The chain combines TRBV7-2 with TRBJ2-5, with TRBD2 matching 9 bases. The J call may be incorrect, as the DNA end agrees better with TRBJ2-7. CDR3 size: 16 residues. The V gene's germline CDR1 is SGHTA and CDR2 FQGNSA. CDR3 nucleotide sequence: TGTGCCAGCAGCTTGGTCCACGCAGCGGGGGGTACCGAGCAGTACTTC. Its protein product is CASSLVHAAGGTEQYF.

In this sample, this clone turned up a few times. This rearrangement joins TRBV5-1 to TRBJ1-1; 8 nucleotides agree with TRBD1. The J segment lost 4 bases and the V segment lost 0 bases, leaving 8 bases of the junction unmatched. There are 16 residues in the CDR3. Germline lookup yields CDR1 SGHRS and CDR2 YFSETQ. The CDR3 sequence: CASSLGQGALGTEAFF. The CDR3 DNA follows: TGCGCCAGCAGCTTGGGGCAGGGGGCGTTGGGCACTGAAGCTTTCTTT.

The sample holds a few counts of this clone. The V and J genes are TRBV7-3 and TRBJ2-5; 7 bases align to TRBD1. The junction had 5 bases not matched to a gene; V was cut back by 5 bases and J by 5 bases. CDR3 length: 13 residues. CDR1 and CDR2 from the germline V gene are SGHTA and FQGTGA. The CDR3 DNA reads as TGTGCCAGCAGCCCTCCAGGGGGTGAGACCCAGTACTTC. It translates to CASSPPGGETQYF.